Shown below are 32 T cell receptor beta chains from a single sample sequenced in a study of blood T cell repertoires in COVID-19. The table came from immunoSEQ multiplex PCR; TCRdb's copy has only in-frame clones and leaves some out. The sample has some 290,000 clones, 89% seen once. The source material was PBMCs or T cells enriched from blood (not recorded which). Receptors were obtained from a woman aged 25 to 39 who had recovered from COVID-19.

V gene TRBV5-1 combines with J gene TRBJ2-7, with 9 positions matching TRBD1. The CDR3 extends over 15 amino acids. J lost 6 bases, V lost 4 bases, and 11 bases had no gene match. Germline V gene lookup returns CDR1 SGHRS and CDR2 YFSETQ. The CDR3 DNA is TGCGCCAGCAGCCTGGACAGGGGCCTAGCAGGCGAGCAGTACTTC. It is translated as CASSLDRGLAGEQYF.

A few counts support this clone. The rearrangement links TRBV3-1 (or the pseudogene TRBV3-2) to TRBJ1-5; tentatively, D is TRBD1 (5 bases). The germline V gene encodes CDR1 LGHDT and CDR2 YNNKEL (reference sequence). There are 14 residues in the CDR3. The V end was cut by 3 bases, the J end by 4 bases, with 10 bases between. The CDR3 region is CASSHPGWNQPQHF. CDR3 bases: TGTGCCAGCAGCCACCCAGGGTGGAATCAGCCCCAGCATTTT.

J is TRBJ1-4 and V is TRBV5-1; 8 nucleotides match TRBD1. This CDR3 is 14 amino acids long. CDR1 and CDR2 (germline): SGHRS, YFSETQ. With V trimmed by 5 bases and J by 7 bases, 7 bases remained unmatched. CDR3 residues: CASRDRVDPEKLFF. The CDR3 DNA is TGCGCCAGCAGGGACAGGGTAGATCCTGAAAAACTGTTTTTT.

CDR3 residues: CASEGGTLTEAFF. CDR3 coding DNA: TGTGCTAGTGAAGGGGGTACGTTGACTGAAGCTTTCTTT. The chain carries TRBV12-5 and TRBJ1-1, with a weak D call TRBD1 (6 bases). CDR1 and CDR2 from the germline V gene are LGHNT and FRNRAP. V lost 7 bases, J lost 5 bases, and 14 bases lay in between. This CDR3 region has 13 residues.

This clone has a single count. This chain connects TRBV5-1 to TRBJ1-5; no reliable D call. The CDR3 extends over 16 amino acids. V was shortened by 0 bases and J by 0 bases, with 10 bases between the two germline ends. CDR1 is SGHRS, CDR2 YFSETQ, per germline. The CDR3 region has the DNA TGCGCCAGCAGCTTGGCCGCGGAAAATAGCAATCAGCCCCAGCATTTT. Translated, it gives CASSLAAENSNQPQHF.

This chain connects TRBV5-4 to TRBJ1-3; D unclear. The germline gives CDR1 SGHNT, CDR2 YYREEE (reference sequence). CDR3 size: 11 residues. The CDR3 region has the DNA TGTTCCCTCAGCTCTGGAAACACCATATATTTT. The encoded protein is CSLSSGNTIYF.

V is TRBV15 and J is TRBJ2-2; tentatively, D is TRBD1 (5 bases). Germline CDR1 is LNHNV and CDR2 is YYDKDF (reference sequence). This CDR3 spans 16 amino acids. Trimming left V 0 bases short and J 3 bases short, with 11 bases between. This CDR3 is CATSRDNPRDTGELFF. CDR3 nucleotide sequence: TGTGCCACCAGCAGAGATAACCCCAGGGACACCGGGGAGCTGTTTTTT.

CDR3 amino acids: CASTPHKTTDTQYF. The DNA for the CDR3 is TGTGCCAGCACCCCTCACAAAACCACAGATACGCAGTATTTT. The chain uses TRBV9 and TRBJ2-3; unclear D gene. Between the trimmed V and J ends, which lost 6 bases and 2 bases, there was a span of 13 bases. The CDR3 extends over 14 amino acids. Looked up from germline, CDR1 is SGDLS and CDR2 is YYNGEE.

The chain is built from TRBV10-3 and TRBJ1-1, with 9 bases matching TRBD1. There are 14 residues in the CDR3. The ends lost 3 bases at V and 10 bases at J; junction bases unmatched: 9. In germline, CDR1 is ENHRY, CDR2 SYGVKD. The CDR3 DNA reads TGTGCCATCAGTGACGTGAACAGGGGGCTTCTAGCTTTCTTT. Amino acids: CAISDVNRGLLAFF.

The chain uses TRBV27 and TRBJ1-6; 9 bases match TRBD1. V dropped 2 bases and J dropped 5; count of bases not matched to a gene: 7. The CDR3 sequence is 17 residues long. Germline CDR1 and CDR2: MNHEY and SMNVEV (reference sequence). The CDR3 region is CASSLNPDRGHNSPLHF. CDR3 DNA sequence: TGTGCCAGCAGTTTAAACCCGGACAGGGGACATAATTCACCCCTCCACTTT.

The chain combines TRBV7-2 with TRBJ2-7; weak D call: TRBD2 (6 bases). V lost 2 bases and J 2 bases, leaving 13 bases between the germline ends. CDR1 is SGHTA, CDR2 FQGNSA, per germline. CDR3 length equals 15 residues. CDR3 protein: CASSLLATGAYEQYF. The CDR3 nucleotides are TGTGCCAGCAGCTTACTGGCCACGGGAGCCTACGAGCAGTACTTC.

V gene TRBV10-3 combines with J gene TRBJ2-4; weak D call: TRBD2 (6 bases). With 0 bases removed from V and 3 bases from J, the gap between germline ends came to 12 bases. The length of the CDR3 is 16 residues. CDR1 ENHRY and CDR2 SYGVKD come from the germline V gene. The CDR3 sequence is CAISESRADYKNIQYF. CDR3 DNA sequence: TGTGCCATCAGTGAGTCGAGGGCGGACTACAAAAACATTCAGTACTTC.

The sample holds one count of this clone. The gene calls are TRBV5-1 and TRBJ2-5, with a tentative D call TRBD2 (5 bases). CDR3 length: 14 amino acids. V shed 5 bases and J shed 0 bases, with 11 bases lying between them. The germline gives CDR1 SGHRS, CDR2 YFSETQ. The DNA of the CDR3 is TGCGCCAGCAGACCGGAGCGGTACCAAGAGACCCAGTACTTC. Protein product: CASRPERYQETQYF. Full variable domain (rest looked up from reference TRBV5-1 and TRBJ2-5): KAGVTQTPRYLIKTRGQQVTLSCSPISGHRSVSWYQQTPGQGLQFLFEYFSETQRNKGNFPGRFSGRQFSNSRSEMNVSTLELGDSALYLCASRPERYQETQYFGPGTRLLVL.

This chain uses TRBV4-1 with TRBJ1-5; 10 nucleotides align to TRBD1. This CDR3 has 17 residues. The V gene end was trimmed by 3 bases and the J gene end by 3 bases; junction bases not matched to a gene: 8. Looked up from germline, CDR1 is MGHRA and CDR2 is YSYEKL. The CDR3 region has the DNA TGCGCCAGCAGCCAGTCCCGGGACAGGGGCATCAATCAGCCCCAGCATTTT. Protein product: CASSQSRDRGINQPQHF.

This clone has more than one count but fewer than ten. At one of its ends the junction is not consistent with the germline gene, which may arise from a read error. This chain joins TRBV7-7 and TRBJ1-1, with D tentatively TRBD1 (6 bases). Germline CDR1 SSHAT, CDR2 FNYEAQ (reference sequence). The length of the CDR3 is 15 residues. This chain's CDR3 is CASSLARQAYTEAFF. In DNA, the CDR3 is TGTGCTAGCAGCTTAGCCCGACAGGCTTACACTGAAGCTTTCTTT.

The V gene is TRBV4-3, the J gene TRBJ1-1, with D uncertain. Trimming stripped 1 base from V and 1 base from J, with 16 bases between. Germline CDR1 reads LGHNA; CDR2 reads YSLEER. The CDR3 is 17 amino acids. The CDR3 protein is CASSQVVSLDSNTEAFF. DNA for the CDR3: TGCGCCAGCAGCCAAGTCGTCAGCCTAGACTCGAACACTGAAGCTTTCTTT.

J is TRBJ2-7 and V is TRBV3-1 (or the pseudogene TRBV3-2); D is possibly TRBD2 (5 bases). There are 15 residues in the CDR3. Looked up from germline, CDR1 is LGHDT and CDR2 is YNNKEL (reference sequence). V was clipped by 4 bases and J by 0 bases, with 13 bases between them. The CDR3 spells CASSRAGRSSYEQYF. The CDR3 DNA follows: TGTGCCAGCAGCCGCGCGGGTCGAAGCTCCTACGAGCAGTACTTC.

The J gene is TRBJ2-7, the V gene TRBV6-2 or TRBV6-3, with 10 bases fitting TRBD2. The J segment lost 2 bases and the V segment lost 0 bases, leaving 4 bases of the junction unmatched. Germline CDR1 reads MNHEY; CDR2 reads SVGEGT. The CDR3 totals 16 residues. In DNA, the CDR3 is TGTGCCAGCAGTTACTCTGGAGCGGGAGGGCCCTACGAGCAGTACTTC. Translating it yields CASSYSGAGGPYEQYF.

This clone was seen once. The chain has TRBV10-3 and TRBJ1-5, with D possibly being TRBD1 (6 bases). The ends were cut back, 2 bases at V and 7 bases at J, with 12 bases in the middle. Germline V gene data show CDR1 as ENHRY and CDR2 as SYGVKD. CDR3 length: 14 amino acids. The CDR3 DNA reads TGTGCCATCAGTGAGGCGGCAGGGGAACAGCCCCAGCATTTT. Translated: CAISEAAGEQPQHF.

The rearrangement links TRBV18 to TRBJ1-1; 7 bases are shared with TRBD1. V was clipped by 1 base and J by 4 bases; unmatched bases: 6. The CDR3 sequence is 15 residues long. CDR1 is KGHSH, CDR2 LQKENI, per germline. CDR3 DNA: TGTGCCAGCTCACCACTAACAGGGGTGGCCACTGAAGCTTTCTTT. Translating gives CASSPLTGVATEAFF.

CDR3 region: CASSVGVVQFF. CDR3 DNA sequence: TGTGCCAGCAGCGTAGGAGTCGTCCAGTTCTTC. V gene TRBV9 combines with J gene TRBJ2-1, with D hard to call. There are 11 residues in the CDR3. Trimming shortened V by 0 bases and J by 13 bases, and 8 bases separated the two germline ends. CDR1 is SGDLS, CDR2 YYNGEE, per germline. The full variable domain, with the rest looked up from reference TRBV9 and TRBJ2-1, is DSGVTQTPKHLITATGQRVTLRCSPRSGDLSVYWYQQSLDQGLQFLIQYYNGEERAKGNILERFSAQQFPDLHSELNLSSLELGDSALYFCASSVGVVQFFGPGTRLTVL.

The gene calls are TRBV28 and TRBJ2-1; possibly TRBD1 for D (5 bases). Germline loops: CDR1 MDHEN, CDR2 SYDVKM. Trimming took 1 base from V and 8 from J, leaving 15 bases between them. This CDR3 has 15 residues. CDR3 residues: CASSLYQGSRDEQFF. The CDR3 DNA is TGTGCCAGCAGTTTATACCAGGGCTCACGGGATGAGCAGTTCTTC.

The chain joins TRBV2 to TRBJ1-2, with D possibly TRBD1 on 5 matching bases. The CDR3 length is 13 residues. With 5 bases removed from V and 4 bases from J, the gap between germline ends came to 11 bases. Germline loops: CDR1 SNHLY, CDR2 FYNNEI. CDR3 sequence: CASSPWTSYGYTF. The CDR3 DNA sequence: TGTGCCAGCAGTCCTTGGACAAGCTATGGCTACACCTTC.

The V gene is TRBV7-2, the J gene TRBJ1-5; the D gene is possibly TRBD1 (5 bases). Germline values: CDR1 SGHTA, CDR2 FQGNSA. The CDR3 has 14 amino acids. V was trimmed by 1 base and J by 6 bases, leaving 10 bases between them. The CDR3 spells CASSLDHRTQPQHF. CDR3 nucleotide sequence: TGTGCCAGCAGCTTAGATCACAGGACTCAGCCCCAGCATTTT.

J is TRBJ1-2 and V is TRBV19; the D gene is possibly TRBD1 (6 bases). The length of the CDR3 is 14 residues. Germline loops: CDR1 LNHDA, CDR2 SQIVND (reference sequence). Trimming stripped 6 bases from V and 7 bases from J, with 18 bases between. DNA of the CDR3: TGTGCCAGTAGACGACAGGTATCTTTATCTGGCTACACCTTC. Residues: CASRRQVSLSGYTF.

The gene calls are TRBV25-1 and TRBJ1-2, with D possibly TRBD1 on 5 matching bases. The V gene's germline CDR1 is MGHDK and CDR2 SYGVNS. CDR3 size: 15 residues. Trimming took 0 bases from V and 5 from J, leaving 13 bases between them. CDR3 in amino acids: CASSEYSGTDYGYTF. The CDR3 DNA reads TGTGCCAGCAGTGAATATTCGGGGACTGATTATGGCTACACCTTC.

This chain links TRBV7-9 with TRBJ2-3, with D uncertain. The germline V gene encodes CDR1 SEHNR and CDR2 FQNEAQ (reference sequence). The V and J ends lost 5 bases and 3 bases respectively, with 9 bases between them. The CDR3 sequence is 13 residues long. CDR3 in DNA: TGTGCCAGCAGCCTTATAACTACAGATACGCAGTATTTT. This codes for CASSLITTDTQYF.

The V call is TRBV29-1, the J call TRBJ1-2, with 8 positions matching TRBD1. Trimming took 3 bases from V and 0 from J; bases not matched to a gene: 6. The germline V gene has CDR1 SQVTM and CDR2 ANQGSEA. CDR3 length: 15 amino acids. This chain's CDR3 is CSVDQQGGANYGYTF. The CDR3 region has the DNA TGCAGCGTTGACCAACAGGGGGGAGCTAACTATGGCTACACCTTC.

The gene calls are TRBV6-5 and TRBJ1-1; unclear D gene. Germline V gene sequence: CDR1 MNHEY, CDR2 SVGAGI. Trimming removed 4 bases at V and 1 base at J, with 7 bases between. The CDR3 is 13 residues long. CDR3 DNA: TGTGCCAGCAGTTCAGTCAAGAACACTGAAGCTTTCTTT. Protein: CASSSVKNTEAFF.

Worth noting for this clone: This CDR3 is also generated by other DNA sequences in the sample. V is TRBV9 and J is TRBJ2-3; TRBD2 aligns across 7 bases. CDR1 and CDR2 from the germline V gene are SGDLS and YYNGEE. The length of the CDR3 is 16 residues. Trimming removed 0 bases from V and 0 bases from J; junction bases left unmatched: 4. This CDR3 reads CASSVGAGDSTDTQYF. CDR3 DNA sequence: TGTGCCAGCAGCGTAGGGGCGGGAGATAGCACAGATACGCAGTATTTT.

V is TRBV2 and J is TRBJ2-2, with a tentative D call TRBD2 (6 bases). The CDR3 runs 16 residues. The V gene's germline CDR1 is SNHLY and CDR2 FYNNEI. Trimming removed 2 bases at V and 13 bases at J, with 23 bases between. In nucleotides, the CDR3 is TGTGCCAGCAGTGAATTTCGCGAGCTAGCGTTTCGTGGGCTGTTTTTT. Protein: CASSEFRELAFRGLFF.

This clone was found a few times. The gene calls are TRBV11-2 and TRBJ2-1; 7 nucleotides line up with TRBD1. V was clipped by 1 base and J by 8 bases; unmatched bases: 20. Germline V lookup: CDR1 SGHAT, CDR2 FQNNGV. CDR3 length: 19 amino acids. The CDR3 reads CASSLVPNDRAFNEDEQFF. CDR3 DNA: TGTGCCAGCAGCTTAGTCCCCAATGACAGGGCTTTTAACGAGGATGAGCAGTTCTTC.